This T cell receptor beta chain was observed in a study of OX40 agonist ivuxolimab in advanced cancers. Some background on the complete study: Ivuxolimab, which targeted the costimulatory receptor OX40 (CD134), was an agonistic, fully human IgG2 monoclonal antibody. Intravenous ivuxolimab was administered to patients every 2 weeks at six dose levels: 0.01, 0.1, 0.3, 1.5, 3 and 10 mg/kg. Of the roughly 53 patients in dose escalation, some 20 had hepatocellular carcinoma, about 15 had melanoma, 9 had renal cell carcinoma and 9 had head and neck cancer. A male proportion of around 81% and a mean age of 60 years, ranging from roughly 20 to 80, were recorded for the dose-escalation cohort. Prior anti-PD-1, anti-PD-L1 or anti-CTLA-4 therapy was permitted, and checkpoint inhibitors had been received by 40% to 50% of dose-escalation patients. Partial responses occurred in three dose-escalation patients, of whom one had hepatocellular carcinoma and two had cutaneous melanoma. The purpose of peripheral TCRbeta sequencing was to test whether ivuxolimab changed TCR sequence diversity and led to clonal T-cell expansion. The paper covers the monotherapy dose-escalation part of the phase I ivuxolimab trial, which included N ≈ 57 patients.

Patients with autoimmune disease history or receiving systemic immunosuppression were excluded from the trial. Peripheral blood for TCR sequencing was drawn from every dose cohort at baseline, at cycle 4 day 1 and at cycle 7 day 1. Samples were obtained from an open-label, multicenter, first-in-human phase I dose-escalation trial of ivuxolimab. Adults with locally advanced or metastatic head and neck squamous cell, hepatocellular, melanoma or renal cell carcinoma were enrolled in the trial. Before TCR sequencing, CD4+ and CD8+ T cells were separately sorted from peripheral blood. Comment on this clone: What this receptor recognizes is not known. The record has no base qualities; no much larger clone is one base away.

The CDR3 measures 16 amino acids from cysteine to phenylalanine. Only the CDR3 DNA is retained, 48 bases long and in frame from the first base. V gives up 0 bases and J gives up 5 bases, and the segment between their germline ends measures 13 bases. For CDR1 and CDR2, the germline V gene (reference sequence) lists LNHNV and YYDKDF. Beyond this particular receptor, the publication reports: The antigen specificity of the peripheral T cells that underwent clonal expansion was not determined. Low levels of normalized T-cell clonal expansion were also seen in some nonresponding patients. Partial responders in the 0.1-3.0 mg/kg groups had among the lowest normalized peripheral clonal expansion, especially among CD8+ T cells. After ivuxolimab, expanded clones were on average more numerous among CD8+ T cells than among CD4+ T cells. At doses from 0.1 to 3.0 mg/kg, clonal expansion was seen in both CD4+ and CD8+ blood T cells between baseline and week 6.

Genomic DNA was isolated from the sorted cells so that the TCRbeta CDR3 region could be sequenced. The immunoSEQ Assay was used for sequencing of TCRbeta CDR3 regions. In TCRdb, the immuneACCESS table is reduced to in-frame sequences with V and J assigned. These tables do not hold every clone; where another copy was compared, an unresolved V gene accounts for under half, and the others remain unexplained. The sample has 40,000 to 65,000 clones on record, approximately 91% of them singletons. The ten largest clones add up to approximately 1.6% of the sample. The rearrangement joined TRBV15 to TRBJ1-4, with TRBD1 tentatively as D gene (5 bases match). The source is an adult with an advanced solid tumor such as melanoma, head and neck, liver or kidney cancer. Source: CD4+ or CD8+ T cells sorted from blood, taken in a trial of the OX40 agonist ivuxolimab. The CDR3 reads CATSRDGGGGNEKLFF. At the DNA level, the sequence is TGTGCCACCAGCAGAGATGGCGGGGGAGGGAATGAAAAACTGTTTTTT.